This T cell receptor (beta chain) was captured by sequencing in a study of beta chain features in type 1 diabetes. The study, taken as a whole, reports: There was a moderate but significant shortening of TCRB CDR3s in all four CD4+ subsets of Type 1 diabetes patients.

This clone showed up just a few times. Its matching antigen is unknown. With V trimmed by 2 bases and J by 7 bases, 10 bases remained unmatched. The CDR3 runs 16 residues. Germline V gene lookup returns CDR1 GTSNPN and CDR2 SVGIG (reference sequence). The isolated RNA, all of it, was reverse transcribed, so expressed TCRB transcripts were what got sequenced. Sequencing was performed with immunoSEQ multiplex PCR; in TCRdb, only in-frame clones are kept and a portion is missing. In the table there are under 300,000 clones, roughly 14% of which are singletons. This TCR derives from a man under 40 with type 1 diabetes. Sequences were obtained from naive CD4+ T cells from blood. The chain uses TRBV30 and TRBJ2-7, with 14 bases aligning to TRBD2. The CDR3 here is CAWSPRLAGGRREQYF. In nucleotides, the CDR3 is TGTGCCTGGAGTCCTCGACTAGCGGGAGGGCGACGGGAGCAGTACTTC. The full variable domain, with the rest looked up from reference TRBV30 and TRBJ2-7, is SQTIHQWPATLVQPVGSPLSLECTVEGTSNPNLYWYRQAAGRGLQLLFYSVGIGQISSEVPQNLSASRPQDRQFILSSKKLLLSDSGFYLCAWSPRLAGGRREQYFGPGTRLTVT.